The subject of this entry is one TCR beta chain. Germline CDR1 and CDR2: SGHTA and FQGTGA. The CDR3 has 16 amino acids. Unmatched junction bases numbered 6, after V lost 4 bases and J lost 2 bases. The data stem from a study of blood T cells in healthy people across ages. Sample-barcoded 5' priming and a J-beta primer mix drove a second PCR of 7 to 11 cycles. TCRdb reprocessed the 5' RACE reads via MiXCR and lists one record per CDR3 protein. Of about 1.8 million distinct CDR3 sequences listed, around 48% are singletons. The sample comprised blood. The rearrangement joins TRBV7-3 to TRBJ2-3; 10 bases are a match to TRBD1. This sequence originates from a middle-aged woman in good health. CDR3 sequence: CASSSGQGGDTDTQYF. The CDR3 DNA is TGTGCCAGCAGCTCAGGACAGGGGGGGGACACAGATACGCAGTATTTT.